The 22 T cell receptor beta chains reported below all come from one sample, sequenced in a study of Ad26.COV2.S vaccination and SARS-CoV-2 variants. Only in-frame clones appear in the TCRdb table, and some are missing; sequencing was by immunoSEQ multiplex PCR. The sample has 350,000 to 550,000 clones, roughly 89% seen once; the top ten hold approximately 2.5%. Described treatment: approximately 18 received Ad26.COV2.S at low or high dose, single or two shots; 5 received placebo; per-sample allocation not given. Sampling occurred on day 63 after the first vaccine or placebo injection. The sequencing here drew on peripheral blood, taken in a trial of Ad26.COV2.S vaccine versus placebo. Every receptor here comes from a person aged 18 to 59 who received the Ad26.COV2.S COVID-19 vaccine or a placebo.

V is TRBV5-5 and J is TRBJ2-3; a possible D gene is TRBD2 (6 bases). This CDR3 spans 15 amino acids. Trimming took off 4 bases at V and 4 bases at J, with 16 bases between the two ends. Germline CDR1 reads SGHKS; CDR2 reads YYEKEE (reference sequence). CDR3 coding DNA: TGTGCCAGCAGCCGGCTAGCGTTTTATGCAGATACGCAGTATTTT. Its protein is CASSRLAFYADTQYF.

This chain joins TRBV18 and TRBJ1-1; 11 positions agree with TRBD1. CDR1 and CDR2 from the germline V gene are KGHSH and LQKENI. This CDR3 comprises 16 residues. V dropped 4 bases and J dropped 4; count of bases not matched to a gene: 8. The CDR3 DNA reads TGTGCCAGCTCACGAAGGGACAGGGGGTCGAGCACTGAAGCTTTCTTT. This translates into CASSRRDRGSSTEAFF.

Comments on this clone: Within the sample, other DNA sequences also encode this same CDR3. The chain employs TRBV3-1 (or the pseudogene TRBV3-2) and TRBJ2-3; TRBD2 matches at 10 bases. This CDR3 has 14 residues. V shed 4 bases and J 4 bases; nucleotides not matched to a gene: 2. In germline, CDR1 is LGHDT, CDR2 YNNKEL (reference sequence). CDR3 loop: CASSPSGSADTQYF. The CDR3 DNA sequence: TGTGCCAGCAGCCCTAGCGGGAGTGCAGATACGCAGTATTTT.

The genes are TRBV4-1 and TRBJ2-5; D gene unclear. V was shortened by 5 bases and J by 0 bases, with 19 bases between the two germline ends. This CDR3 has 17 amino acids. Germline V gene lookup returns CDR1 MGHRA and CDR2 YSYEKL. CDR3 coding DNA: TGCGCCAGCAGCACCCCCCATAACGAAAGGTACCAAGAGACCCAGTACTTC. Protein: CASSTPHNERYQETQYF.

This sequence joins TRBV25-1 and TRBJ2-2; 9 bases are a match to TRBD1. CDR3 length: 14 residues. V trimming: 5 bases; J trimming: 8 bases; junction bases outside the gene matches: 6. Germline CDR1 is MGHDK and CDR2 is SYGVNS. The CDR3 spells CASSRTGVGGELFF. CDR3 bases: TGTGCCAGCAGTAGGACAGGGGTAGGAGGGGAGCTGTTTTTT.

This clone appeared a single time. The chain employs TRBV30 and TRBJ1-1, with unresolved D. The V gene's germline CDR1 is GTSNPN and CDR2 SVGIG (reference sequence). The germline V and J ends were trimmed by 2 bases and 4 bases, with 11 bases remaining between them. CDR3 length: 13 residues. CDR3 protein: CAWSSNDGTEAFF. In DNA, the CDR3 is TGTGCCTGGAGTTCTAATGACGGCACTGAAGCTTTCTTT.

The V and J genes are TRBV19 and TRBJ2-3; the D gene could be TRBD1 or TRBD2 (5 bases each). Germline V CDR1 and CDR2: LNHDA, SQIVND (reference sequence). There are 15 residues in the CDR3. V gave up 7 bases and J gave up 3 bases, with 17 bases separating them. CDR3 sequence reads: CASTTGALETDTQYF. The DNA for the CDR3 is TGTGCCAGTACAACCGGGGCCCTAGAGACAGATACGCAGTATTTT.

The J gene is TRBJ1-3, the V gene TRBV11-1; the match to TRBD1 covers 7 bases. CDR1 is SGHAT, CDR2 FQDESV, per germline (reference sequence). The CDR3 has 14 amino acids. V was clipped by 5 bases and J by 4 bases; unmatched bases: 5. Written as DNA, the CDR3 is TGTGCCAGCAGCCCTCTGACAGGGGGAAACACCATATATTTT. Translation gives CASSPLTGGNTIYF.

V usage is TRBV18 and J usage is TRBJ2-7, with D tentatively TRBD2 (5 bases). Trimming stripped 4 bases from V and 1 base from J, with 14 bases between. Germline V CDR1 and CDR2: KGHSH, LQKENI. The CDR3 totals 15 residues. CDR3 coding DNA: TGTGCCAGCTCACGAACCTACACGGGGTCCTACGAGCAGTACTTC. Translating it yields CASSRTYTGSYEQYF.

The rearrangement uses TRBV6-2 or TRBV6-3 and TRBJ1-1; D is uncertain. V dropped 5 bases and J dropped 5 bases, with 12 bases sitting between them. The germline CDR1 and CDR2 sequences are MNHEY and SVGEGT. CDR3 length equals 13 residues. The CDR3 DNA follows: TGTGCCAGCAGTGATCATGGAGAGACTGAAGCTTTCTTT. The encoded protein is CASSDHGETEAFF.

This clone was seen a handful of times. V and J are TRBV5-6 and TRBJ2-7, with TRBD1 as a possible D gene (6 bases). The germline V gene has CDR1 SGHDT and CDR2 YYEEEE. CDR3 size: 14 residues. V lost 5 bases, J lost 1 base, and 13 bases lay in between. The CDR3 DNA reads as TGTGCCAGCAGGGATTTACAGGGATCCTACGAGCAGTACTTC. Protein sequence: CASRDLQGSYEQYF. Looking up the rest from reference TRBV5-6 and TRBJ2-7 gives the full variable domain: DAGVTQSPTHLIKTRGQQVTLRCSPKSGHDTVSWYQQALGQGPQFIFQYYEEEERQRGNFPDRFSGHQFPNYSSELNVNALLLGDSALYLCASRDLQGSYEQYFGPGTRLTVT.

The V gene is TRBV6-2 or TRBV6-3, the J gene TRBJ1-5; perhaps TRBD1 as D (6 bases). V lost 0 bases and J lost 2, with 14 bases in between. CDR3 length: 17 amino acids. Per the germline V gene, CDR1 is MNHEY and CDR2 is SVGEGT. The CDR3 loop is CASSYSLPGARNQPQHF. The DNA of the CDR3 is TGTGCCAGCAGTTACTCGCTTCCAGGGGCACGCAATCAGCCCCAGCATTTT.

This chain links TRBV30 with TRBJ2-7; D remains unclear. CDR3 size: 13 residues. V lost 0 bases and J 6 bases, leaving 12 bases between the germline ends. Per germline, CDR1 GTSNPN and CDR2 SVGIG (reference sequence). The CDR3 reads CAWSVPSSSEQYF. The DNA for the CDR3 is TGTGCCTGGAGTGTACCGTCCAGCAGCGAGCAGTACTTC.

The chain combines TRBV30 with TRBJ2-5; D is unclear. The germline CDR1 and CDR2 sequences are GTSNPN and SVGIG (reference sequence). The germline V and J ends were trimmed by 3 bases and 4 bases, with 12 bases remaining between them. CDR3 length: 13 amino acids. The CDR3: CAWSSGYGETQYF. As DNA, the CDR3 is TGTGCCTGGAGCTCTGGGTATGGAGAGACCCAGTACTTC.

V and J are TRBV11-2 and TRBJ2-7; no clear D. The germline V gene encodes CDR1 SGHAT and CDR2 FQNNGV. V was shortened by 5 bases and J by 3 bases, with 5 bases between the two germline ends. CDR3 length: 11 amino acids. CDR3 DNA sequence: TGTGCCAGCAGCCCCATCTACGAGCAGTACTTC. It is translated as CASSPIYEQYF.

This chain connects TRBV6-6 to TRBJ2-1; possibly TRBD1 for D (5 bases). Trimming took 0 bases from V and 9 from J, leaving 9 bases between them. CDR1 and CDR2 from the germline V gene are MNHNY and SVGAGI (reference sequence). The CDR3 runs to 13 residues. The DNA of the CDR3 is TGTGCCAGCAGTTACTCGACAGAGAGTGAGCAGTTCTTC. It encodes CASSYSTESEQFF.

The chain couples TRBV4-3 to TRBJ2-7; D uncertain. Germline CDR1 and CDR2: LGHNA and YSLEER. The V and J ends lost 1 base and 4 bases respectively, with 8 bases between them. The CDR3 extends over 13 amino acids. CDR3 sequence reads: CASSQGGRYEQYF. As DNA, the CDR3 is TGCGCCAGCAGCCAAGGGGGTCGGTACGAGCAGTACTTC.

J is TRBJ2-7 and V is TRBV18, with D possibly being TRBD2 (6 bases). Germline V lookup: CDR1 KGHSH, CDR2 LQKENI. The CDR3 runs 14 residues. Trimming shortened V by 2 bases and J by 2 bases, and 10 bases separated the two germline ends. Written as DNA, the CDR3 is TGTGCCAGCTCACCAGTCCGGGAGACCTACGAGCAGTACGTC. Amino acid sequence: CASSPVRETYEQYV.

The chain joins TRBV10-3 to TRBJ2-7, with D maybe TRBD2 (7 bases). The CDR3 is 15 amino acids. The V and J ends lost 4 bases and 0 bases respectively, with 13 bases between them. Germline V CDR1 and CDR2: ENHRY, SYGVKD. The CDR3 bases are TGTGCCATCAGTGGCGGGGGCCGGAGCTCCTACGAGCAGTACTTC. It specifies CAISGGGRSSYEQYF.

This clone was seen once. The chain joins TRBV7-9 to TRBJ2-7; D may correspond to TRBD1 or TRBD2 (6 bases each). V gave up 6 bases and J gave up 0 bases, with 12 bases separating them. This CDR3 has 14 residues. CDR1 and CDR2 from the germline V gene are SEHNR and FQNEAQ (reference sequence). The CDR3 nucleotides are TGTGCCAGCAGTTTAAGGGGGGACTCCTACGAGCAGTACTTC. Amino acids: CASSLRGDSYEQYF.

The chain couples TRBV6-1 to TRBJ1-2, with TRBD1 as a possible D gene (5 bases). The CDR3 runs 14 residues. Germline V CDR1 and CDR2: MNHNS, SASEGT. V shed 0 bases and J shed 4 bases, with 9 bases lying between them. CDR3 sequence reads: CASSEAGVLYGYTF. CDR3 nucleotide sequence: TGTGCCAGCAGTGAAGCGGGGGTTCTCTATGGCTACACCTTC.

This chain links TRBV11-3 with TRBJ1-5; 8 nucleotides agree with TRBD1. This CDR3 spans 14 amino acids. V was pared by 10 bases and J by 2 bases, with 7 bases of the junction left unmatched. Germline values: CDR1 SGHNT, CDR2 YENEEA. This CDR3 reads CAIRDRRCNQPQHF. CDR3 sequence (DNA): TGTGCCATCCGGGACAGGAGGTGCAATCAGCCCCAGCATTTT.